This TCR beta chain is drawn from a study of PD-1 blockade in classical Hodgkin lymphoma. The data were produced by immunoSEQ multiplex PCR, yet TCRdb's version contains in-frame clones alone and is incomplete. This sample yields more than 20,000 clones, of which 90% to 95% are seen a single time; nearly 5.5% belongs to the top ten. The time point: newly diagnosed, previously untreated cHL patient sample. Study-wide results and caveats: Newly diagnosed patients were reported to exhibit reduced baseline TCR diversity relative to healthy donors.

The germline V gene has CDR1 SQVTM and CDR2 ANQGSEA. The CDR3 runs 10 residues. V was cut by 6 bases and J by 2 bases, with 3 bases left in between. There are a few counts of this clone. Its antigen is unidentified. Sequenced: peripheral blood mononuclear cells (PBMCs). The chain employs TRBV29-1 and TRBJ2-3, with D unclear. This clonotype originated in a human donor with classical Hodgkin lymphoma. The DNA for the CDR3 is TGCAGCGTCACCACAGATACGCAGTATTTT. It specifies CSVTTDTQYF.